The 6 T cell receptor beta chains reported below all come from one sample, sequenced in a study of breast tumors, draining lymph nodes, adjacent tissues. TCRdb re-derived calls from the multiplex PCR reads in MiXCR, one entry per CDR3 protein. Of tens of thousands of distinct CDR3 sequences listed, roughly a fifth are singletons. Breast cancer patients provided tissue from their axillary draining lymph nodes. The sample was axillary lymph node tissue. The receptors were sampled from a female donor with breast cancer. Some clones in this sample may be carry-over from other donors' samples.

This clonotype was found many times. This sequence joins TRBV20-1 and TRBJ2-7; 8 nucleotides agree with TRBD2. V trimming: 0 bases; J trimming: 3 bases; junction bases outside the gene matches: 10. The CDR3 is made up of 16 amino acids. Germline V lookup: CDR1 DFQATT, CDR2 SNEGSKA (reference sequence). This chain's CDR3 is CSARDREAGEFYEQYF. The CDR3 DNA reads TGCAGTGCTAGAGATCGGGAAGCGGGAGAGTTCTACGAGCAGTACTTC.

This clonotype came up a few times. The CDR3 reads CASRRGGSGTGELFF. The CDR3 nucleotides read TGTGCCAGCAGGCGAGGCGGGAGTGGGACCGGGGAGCTGTTTTTT. The V call is TRBV6-2 or TRBV6-3, the J call TRBJ2-2, with TRBD2 identical over 7 bases. CDR3 length equals 15 residues. Germline trimming cut 6 bases from V and 5 bases from J; bases unmatched to any gene: 9. In germline, CDR1 is MNHEY, CDR2 SVGEGT.

To note about this clonotype: Given a much more abundant clone one base away, this may be a read error. This rearrangement joins TRBV11-3 to TRBJ2-2; no reliable D call. In germline, CDR1 is SGHNT, CDR2 YENEEA. V was shortened by 5 bases and J by 7 bases, with 8 bases between the two germline ends. The CDR3 spans 12 residues. This CDR3 is CASSVHIGELFF. CDR3 DNA sequence: TGTGCCAGCAGCGTACACATCGGGGAGCTGTTTTTT.

This clonotype was recorded at least ten times. V is TRBV19 and J is TRBJ2-7; 7 nucleotides agree with TRBD1. The germline V gene has CDR1 LNHDA and CDR2 SQIVND (reference sequence). The CDR3 extends over 12 amino acids. Unmatched junction bases numbered 4, after V lost 5 bases and J lost 6 bases. CDR3 loop: CASSPRGSEQYF. Written as DNA, the CDR3 is TGTGCCAGTAGTCCCAGGGGGAGCGAGCAGTACTTC. Using reference TRBV19 and TRBJ2-7 for the parts outside the CDR3, the full variable domain is DGGITQSPKYLFRKEGQNVTLSCEQNLNHDAMYWYRQDPGQGLRLIYYSQIVNDFQKGDIAEGYSVSREKKESFPLTVTSAQKNPTAFYLCASSPRGSEQYFGPGTRLTVT.

This clonotype was observed many times. J is TRBJ2-1 and V is TRBV12-3 or TRBV12-4; 8 nucleotides agree with TRBD1. With 6 bases clipped from V and 4 bases from J, the junction kept 8 bases outside the gene matches. This CDR3 has 15 residues. CDR3 amino acids: CASSRGQGAYNEQFF. The DNA of the CDR3 is TGTGCCAGCAGCCGGGGGCAGGGGGCATACAATGAGCAGTTCTTC.

This clonotype has ten or more counts. Because the CDR3 is missing its conserved closing phenylalanine or tryptophan, this is likely a read error. The chain employs TRBV20-1 and TRBJ2-5, with 7 bases aligning to TRBD1. This CDR3 region has 15 residues. CDR1 and CDR2 (germline): DFQATT, SNEGSKA (reference sequence). Germline trimming cut 1 base from V and 9 bases from J; bases unmatched to any gene: 14. The CDR3 region is CSARGGTASQEPQYL. The CDR3 nucleotides read TGCAGTGCTAGAGGGGGGACAGCAAGCCAAGAACCCCAGTACCTC.